This TCR beta chain appears in the sequencing data of a study of blood T cells in healthy people across ages. Staff drew roughly 10 milliliters of peripheral blood from each donor. Germline CDR1 LNHDA, CDR2 SQIVND (reference sequence). The V end lost 7 bases, the J end lost 2 bases, and 15 bases lay between the germline ends. The CDR3 length is 15 residues. Next came a second PCR, run for about 7 to 12 cycles, which used a sample-barcoded 5' primer along with a J-beta primer mix. Every sample gave at least 3 million paired-end reads containing CDR3. TCRdb used MiXCR to reprocess the 5' RACE reads, holding one entry per CDR3 protein. The table records 1.5 million to 2 million distinct CDR3 sequences, approximately 28% of them present only once. Comment on this clonotype: No antigen is known for it.

The study's findings and limits: The recorded TCR beta diversity per million T cells decreased in a roughly linear manner with age. No conclusive comparison of naive versus antigen-experienced cells was possible with unsorted PBMCs.

The chain recombines TRBV19 with TRBJ1-5; the D is unclear. The sequencing input was blood. This TCR derives from a woman between 25 and 40 years old in good health. The CDR3 DNA reads TGTGCCAGTAAATTTGGGTGGAGAGGCAATCAGCCCCAGCATTTT. This gives the protein CASKFGWRGNQPQHF.